The 9 T cell receptor beta chains listed next were all sequenced from one sample in a study of response to subunit inactivated influenza vaccine. TCRdb processed the RT-PCR reads anew with MiXCR; each CDR3 protein has one entry. The sample lists about 700,000 distinct CDR3 sequences, 14% occurring once. The sequenced sample was PBMCs from blood, obtained roughly 15 days before vaccination. The receptors were gathered from a man between 45 and 60 years old who received an inactivated influenza vaccine.

The chain employs TRBV5-1 and TRBJ2-5; 11 bases are a match to TRBD1. The V gene end was trimmed by 3 bases and the J gene end by 5 bases; junction bases not matched to a gene: 6. In germline, CDR1 is SGHRS, CDR2 YFSETQ. The CDR3 consists of 15 residues. DNA of the CDR3: TGCGCCAGCAGCTATGGACAGGGGGCAGCCGAGACCCAGTACTTC. Residues: CASSYGQGAAETQYF.

The chain uses TRBV7-9 and TRBJ2-3; 15 bases are shared with TRBD2. The length of the CDR3 is 17 residues. The germline CDR1 and CDR2 sequences are SEHNR and FQNEAQ (reference sequence). Trimming cost V 3 bases and J 2 bases; bases outside gene matches: 3. The CDR3 region has the DNA TGTGCCAGCAGCTTGGGACTAGCGGGGGGATTCACAGATACGCAGTATTTT. Protein: CASSLGLAGGFTDTQYF.

This clonotype occurred a few times. This sequence joins TRBV7-8 and TRBJ1-5, with TRBD1 as a possible D gene (5 bases). Germline V gene lookup returns CDR1 SGHVS and CDR2 FQNEAQ. This CDR3 region has 14 residues. V was shortened by 5 bases and J by 6 bases, with 14 bases between the two germline ends. CDR3 DNA: TGTGCCAGCAGCCCCTGGGAGGGGCTTCAGCCCCAGCATTTT. It is translated as CASSPWEGLQPQHF.

The rearrangement joins TRBV20-1 to TRBJ1-1, with 7 bases that match TRBD1. Germline CDR1 is DFQATT and CDR2 is SNEGSKA (reference sequence). V shed 6 bases, J shed 0 bases, and the junction held 7 bases outside the gene matches. The CDR3 length is 14 residues. This CDR3 is CSAPPTGMNTEAFF. The CDR3 DNA reads as TGCAGTGCACCCCCGACAGGGATGAACACTGAAGCTTTCTTT.

This clonotype occurred a few times. The CDR3 coding sequence is TGTGCCAGCAGGACGACAGCGTCTGGCACCATATATTTT. Translated: CASRTTASGTIYF. This chain uses TRBV6-1 with TRBJ1-3; D is perhaps TRBD1 (5 bases). This CDR3 region has 13 residues. Germline loops: CDR1 MNHNS, CDR2 SASEGT. V gave up 6 bases and J gave up 9 bases, with 15 bases separating them.

This sequence joins TRBV2 and TRBJ2-2; D call uncertain. Trimming stripped 5 bases from V and 4 bases from J, with 14 bases between. CDR3 length equals 15 residues. The germline gives CDR1 SNHLY, CDR2 FYNNEI. CDR3 DNA: TGTGCCAGCAGTAAGGATAAGGGCCGCACCGGGGAGCTGTTTTTT. Protein: CASSKDKGRTGELFF. Using reference TRBV2 and TRBJ2-2 for the parts outside the CDR3, the full variable domain is EPEVTQTPSHQVTQMGQEVILRCVPISNHLYFYWYRQILGQKVEFLVSFYNNEISEKSEIFDDQFSVERPDGSNFTLKIRSTKLEDSAMYFCASSKDKGRTGELFFGEGSRLTVL.

This chain's CDR3 is CASSFGVMDILALATNEKLFF. The DNA for the CDR3 is TGTGCCAGCAGTTTCGGCGTCATGGACATCCTAGCGCTAGCAACTAATGAAAAACTGTTTTTT. The chain has TRBV28 and TRBJ1-4, with a tentative D call TRBD1 (5 bases). Trimming took 3 bases from V and 0 from J, leaving 26 bases between them. CDR1 is MDHEN, CDR2 SYDVKM, per germline. CDR3 length: 21 residues.

In its sample, this clonotype was seen many times. The rearrangement uses TRBV7-9 and TRBJ1-5; 10 bases align to TRBD1. From germline, CDR1 is SEHNR and CDR2 FQNEAQ (reference sequence). Trimming cost V 3 bases and J 4 bases; bases outside gene matches: 6. This CDR3 is built from 16 residues. The CDR3 sequence: CASSLGDRGGNQPQHF. DNA of the CDR3: TGTGCCAGCAGCTTGGGGGACAGGGGAGGAAATCAGCCCCAGCATTTT. The complete variable domain, with remaining parts taken from reference TRBV7-9 and TRBJ1-5, reads DTGVSQNPRHKITKRGQNVTFRCDPISEHNRLYWYRQTLGQGPEFLTYFQNEAQLEKSRLLSDRFSAERPKGSFSTLEIQRTEQGDSAMYLCASSLGDRGGNQPQHFGDGTRLSIL.

This sequence joins TRBV7-9 and TRBJ1-1; D gene ambiguous. The CDR3 spans 14 residues. Deletions cut 5 bases from V and 7 bases from J, with 17 bases between. Germline V gene lookup returns CDR1 SEHNR and CDR2 FQNEAQ (reference sequence). The CDR3 loop is CASSHRGGTVEAFF. CDR3 DNA sequence: TGTGCCAGCAGCCACCGAGGCGGCACAGTTGAAGCTTTCTTT.